A single sample gave rise to the 29 T cell receptor beta chains below, sequenced in a study of T cells after yellow fever vaccination (dated by TCRdb to the late 2010s). Library prep was done by 5' RACE. The reads were generated on an Illumina HiSeq 2500. TCRdb's own reprocessing of the public reads used fastp at Q25 and MiXCR and kept productive beta chains. Rows matching on CDR3 protein sequence are summarized as one entry with the most common DNA and genes. In this sample the table shows hundreds of thousands of distinct CDR3 sequences, more than 9% of which occur a single time. 14% to 15% of the sample is in the top ten clones. The treatment or condition tag for this specimen amounts to: live attenuated yellow fever vaccine strain. This specimen consisted of PBMCs, obtained on the day of the yellow fever booster vaccination. Receptor source: a man younger than 40 who received the YFV17D yellow fever vaccine.

Many counts were recorded for this clonotype. The V gene is TRBV12-3 or TRBV12-4, the J gene TRBJ2-1; D unclear. The CDR3 extends over 13 amino acids. Trimming removed 6 bases from V and 8 bases from J, with 14 bases in between. The DNA of the CDR3 is TGTGCCAGCAGATCCCCCCGAGGCGATGAGCAGTTCTTC. Translating it yields CASRSPRGDEQFF.

This clonotype has a count of ten or more. The chain recombines TRBV12-3 or TRBV12-4 with TRBJ2-5; perhaps TRBD2 as D (6 bases). Deletions cut 7 bases from V and 6 bases from J, with 21 bases between. The CDR3 is 15 amino acids. CDR3 sequence reads: CASNPDTMAGKTQYF. As DNA, the CDR3 is TGTGCCAGCAATCCGGATACGATGGCGGGAAAGACCCAGTACTTC.

This clonotype has a handful of counts. This sequence joins TRBV29-1 and TRBJ2-1; TRBD2 matches at 10 bases. The germline CDR1 and CDR2 sequences are SQVTM and ANQGSEA. The CDR3 contains 12 residues. V lost 8 bases and J lost 7; bases outside the gene matches: 5. The CDR3 spells CSSQREGNEQFF. CDR3 DNA: TGCAGCTCCCAGCGGGAGGGGAATGAGCAGTTCTTC.

The chain is built from TRBV6-1 and TRBJ2-3, with 11 bases aligning to TRBD2. J gave up 2 bases and V 4 bases, and 8 bases lay outside the gene matches. This CDR3 has 17 residues. CDR1 is MNHNS, CDR2 SASEGT, per germline. Written as DNA, the CDR3 is TGTGCCAGCAGTGCCGGGACTAGCGGAATTAACACAGATACGCAGTATTTT. Its protein is CASSAGTSGINTDTQYF.

This clonotype has only a few counts. The chain is built from TRBV28 and TRBJ2-4, with 9 bases identical to TRBD1. The J segment lost 9 bases and the V segment lost 5 bases, leaving 11 bases of the junction unmatched. This CDR3 contains 15 residues. CDR1 and CDR2 (germline): MDHEN, SYDVKM. The CDR3 DNA is TGTGCCAGCAGTCTGACATACAGGGGACAGGGCATTCAGTACTTC. This translates into CASSLTYRGQGIQYF. Drawing the rest from reference TRBV28 and TRBJ2-4, the complete variable domain is DVKVTQSSRYLVKRTGEKVFLECVQDMDHENMFWYRQDPGLGLRLIYFSYDVKMKEKGDIPEGYSVSREKKERFSLILESASTNQTSMYLCASSLTYRGQGIQYFGAGTRLSVL.

V is TRBV18 and J is TRBJ2-7; TRBD2 matches at 10 bases. Germline trimming cut 3 bases from V and 6 bases from J; bases unmatched to any gene: 8. Looked up from germline, CDR1 is KGHSH and CDR2 is LQKENI. There are 15 residues in the CDR3. CDR3 loop: CASSPSSGRAGEQYF. The DNA of the CDR3 is TGTGCCAGCTCACCCTCGAGCGGGAGGGCCGGCGAGCAGTACTTC. The whole variable domain, filled in from reference TRBV18 and TRBJ2-7, reads NAGVMQNPRHLVRRRGQEARLRCSPMKGHSHVYWYRQLPEEGLKFMVYLQKENIIDESGMPKERFSAEFPKEGPSILRIQQVVRGDSAAYFCASSPSSGRAGEQYFGPGTRLTVT.

V usage is TRBV5-1 and J usage is TRBJ2-2; 14 bases match TRBD2. The CDR3 loop spans 17 amino acids. CDR1 is SGHRS and CDR2 is YFSETQ in the germline V gene. Unmatched junction bases numbered 6, after V lost 3 bases and J lost 5 bases. CDR3 sequence reads: CASSSGTSGSWTGELFF. The CDR3 DNA reads TGCGCCAGCAGCTCCGGGACTAGCGGGAGTTGGACCGGGGAGCTGTTTTTT.

This clonotype was recorded a few times. V is TRBV20-1 and J is TRBJ2-3, with unresolved D. With 3 bases removed from V and 2 bases from J, the gap between germline ends came to 3 bases. Germline values: CDR1 DFQATT, CDR2 SNEGSKA (reference sequence). CDR3 size: 11 residues. CDR3: CSARVTDTQYF. CDR3 DNA: TGCAGTGCTAGGGTCACAGATACGCAGTATTTT.

This sequence joins TRBV18 and TRBJ1-5; 8 nucleotides agree with TRBD1. The CDR3 sequence is 15 residues long. J lost 7 bases, V lost 6 bases, and 11 bases had no gene match. The germline V gene has CDR1 KGHSH and CDR2 LQKENI. CDR3 amino acids: CASSSDRVLGQPQHF. CDR3 bases: TGTGCCAGCTCTTCGGACAGGGTCCTTGGGCAGCCCCAGCATTTT.

This clonotype occurred many times. The chain recombines TRBV5-5 with TRBJ2-5; 7 bases are a match to TRBD2. With 4 bases clipped from V and 4 bases from J, the junction kept 10 bases outside the gene matches. The CDR3 length is 15 residues. The germline gives CDR1 SGHKS, CDR2 YYEKEE (reference sequence). CDR3 amino acids: CASSPGWGGGETQYF. CDR3 DNA sequence: TGTGCCAGCAGCCCGGGTTGGGGGGGAGGAGAGACCCAGTACTTC.

The chain is built from TRBV20-1 and TRBJ2-5; 8 nucleotides align to TRBD2. Per germline, CDR1 DFQATT and CDR2 SNEGSKA (reference sequence). V was pared by 6 bases and J by 5 bases, with 14 bases of the junction left unmatched. The CDR3 sequence is 15 residues long. The chain's CDR3 is CSAPTSGRTMETQYF. CDR3 nucleotide sequence: TGCAGTGCCCCCACTAGCGGAAGAACGATGGAGACCCAGTACTTC.

This clonotype was recorded a few times. The chain links TRBV12-3 or TRBV12-4 to TRBJ2-1, with no clear D. V was pared by 3 bases and J by 15 bases, with 15 bases between. The CDR3 contains 12 residues. The CDR3, as DNA: TGTGCCAGCAGTTTCATCTCGCAGGAAATGTTCTTC. Amino acids: CASSFISQEMFF.

This sequence joins TRBV12-3 or TRBV12-4 and TRBJ2-7; D gene uncertain. V gave up 6 bases and J gave up 9 bases, with 15 bases separating them. This CDR3 region has 12 residues. The CDR3 loop is CASSTDGPGQYF. CDR3 bases: TGTGCCAGCAGCACGGACGGCCCCGGGCAGTACTTC.

Many counts were recorded for this clonotype. This chain uses TRBV5-1 with TRBJ2-1; 9 nucleotides agree with TRBD2. Germline loops: CDR1 SGHRS, CDR2 YFSETQ. V lost 7 bases to trimming and J lost 8 bases; unmatched junction nucleotides: 16. The CDR3 has 16 amino acids. The DNA of the CDR3 is TGCGCCAGCGCCGGCGGGGGACTAGCCGGGGGCGATGAGCAGTTCTTC. It specifies CASAGGGLAGGDEQFF. Full variable domain (missing parts from reference TRBV5-1 and TRBJ2-1): KAGVTQTPRYLIKTRGQQVTLSCSPISGHRSVSWYQQTPGQGLQFLFEYFSETQRNKGNFPGRFSGRQFSNSRSEMNVSTLELGDSALYLCASAGGGLAGGDEQFFGPGTRLTVL.

V gene TRBV9 combines with J gene TRBJ2-5; 7 bases map to TRBD1. CDR3 length equals 16 residues. The trim removed 0 bases at V and 3 bases at J, leaving 8 bases unmatched. Looked up from germline, CDR1 is SGDLS and CDR2 is YYNGEE. The CDR3 loop reads CASSVAQGGAEETQYF. The CDR3 DNA reads as TGTGCCAGCAGCGTAGCTCAAGGGGGCGCGGAAGAGACCCAGTACTTC.

V gene TRBV5-5 combines with J gene TRBJ1-1, with TRBD1 identical over 10 bases. V gave up 4 bases and J gave up 1 base; unmatched junction bases: 7. Germline loops: CDR1 SGHKS, CDR2 YYEKEE (reference sequence). The CDR3 is made up of 16 amino acids. DNA for the CDR3: TGTGCCAGCAGCCCCGGACAGGGGGGCCAGAACACTGAAGCTTTCTTT. Translation: CASSPGQGGQNTEAFF. Full variable domain (remainder filled in from reference TRBV5-5 and TRBJ1-1): DAGVTQSPTHLIKTRGQQVTLRCSPISGHKSVSWYQQVLGQGPQFIFQYYEKEERGRGNFPDRFSARQFPNYSSELNVNALLLGDSALYLCASSPGQGGQNTEAFFGQGTRLTVV.

The chain uses TRBV20-1 and TRBJ2-1; 10 bases agree with TRBD1. After removal of 5 bases from V and 8 bases from J, the junction contained 12 bases not matched to a gene. The germline gives CDR1 DFQATT, CDR2 SNEGSKA (reference sequence). The CDR3 is made up of 15 amino acids. This CDR3 is CSASPSGTGDHEQFF. DNA for the CDR3: TGCAGTGCTTCGCCGTCAGGGACAGGGGACCATGAGCAGTTCTTC.

This clonotype was seen more than once but under ten times. The J gene is TRBJ2-1, the V gene TRBV5-1, with TRBD2 identical over 13 bases. This CDR3 is 12 amino acids long. Germline V gene data show CDR1 as SGHRS and CDR2 as YFSETQ. The junction had 4 bases not matched to a gene; V was cut back by 4 bases and J by 15 bases. This chain's CDR3 is CASSGGLAGPFF. The CDR3 DNA sequence: TGCGCCAGCAGCGGGGGACTAGCGGGACCGTTCTTC. Combining the CDR3 with reference TRBV5-1 and TRBJ2-1 gives the whole variable domain KAGVTQTPRYLIKTRGQQVTLSCSPISGHRSVSWYQQTPGQGLQFLFEYFSETQRNKGNFPGRFSGRQFSNSRSEMNVSTLELGDSALYLCASSGGLAGPFFGPGTRLTVL.

This clonotype was seen more than once but under ten times. V and J are TRBV14 and TRBJ2-7; no firm D call. This CDR3 spans 14 amino acids. Germline V gene data show CDR1 as SGHDN and CDR2 as FVKESK. With 4 bases removed from V and 3 bases from J, the gap between germline ends came to 13 bases. The CDR3 DNA reads TGTGCCAGCAGCCCCCGATTGGGGATCTACGAGCAGTACTTC. This encodes CASSPRLGIYEQYF.

This clonotype was counted ten times or more. V usage is TRBV20-1 and J usage is TRBJ2-3; 11 nucleotides match TRBD2. CDR1 is DFQATT, CDR2 SNEGSKA, per germline (reference sequence). The V segment lost 0 bases and the J segment 0 bases; nucleotides outside the gene matches: 11. The CDR3 runs 19 residues. The CDR3 nucleotides are TGCAGTGCTAGAGATCGGTGGCTAGCGGGAGGCCCTAGCACAGATACGCAGTATTTT. Translated, it gives CSARDRWLAGGPSTDTQYF.

This clonotype has a count of ten or more. The chain employs TRBV12-3 or TRBV12-4 and TRBJ2-4, with a possible D match to TRBD2 (6 bases). The CDR3 length is 15 residues. The germline V and J ends were trimmed by 6 bases and 9 bases, with 21 bases remaining between them. Here the CDR3 DNA reads TGTGCCAGCAGCCGGAGCGGGCAGAGGGGAAGCATTCAGTACTTC. Translation: CASSRSGQRGSIQYF.

In its sample, this clonotype was seen many times. The gene calls are TRBV13 and TRBJ2-6, with D possibly TRBD1 on 6 matching bases. The CDR3 totals 18 residues. Trimming removed 5 bases from V and 0 bases from J, with 17 bases in between. Germline loops: CDR1 PRHDT, CDR2 FYEKMQ (reference sequence). The CDR3 DNA sequence: TGTGCCAGCAGCCTGAGTGCAGGGGTCACCTCTGGGGCCAACGTCCTGACTTTC. It is translated as CASSLSAGVTSGANVLTF.

This clonotype was detected only a few times. The chain is built from TRBV20-1 and TRBJ2-7; possibly TRBD2 for D (5 bases). There are 13 residues in the CDR3. Germline V lookup: CDR1 DFQATT, CDR2 SNEGSKA (reference sequence). Trimming pared 6 bases from V and 2 bases from J, leaving 14 bases between. The CDR3 DNA sequence: TGCAGTGCCCACGCGGAGAGGGCCTACGAGCAGTACTTC. Protein sequence: CSAHAERAYEQYF.

This clonotype was seen a handful of times. This sequence joins TRBV4-3 and TRBJ2-7; TRBD2 matches 10 bases. The CDR3 is 14 amino acids. After removal of 4 bases from V and 13 bases from J, the junction contained 13 bases not matched to a gene. Germline V gene sequence: CDR1 LGHNA, CDR2 YSLEER. DNA of the CDR3: TGCGCCAGCAGCCGAGCTAGCGGGAGTAGGGTGAGATACTTC. Residues: CASSRASGSRVRYF.

This clonotype has only a few counts. This chain uses TRBV20-1 with TRBJ1-5; D uncertain. There are 14 residues in the CDR3. V shed 0 bases and J shed 4 bases, with 10 bases lying between them. Germline V gene sequence: CDR1 DFQATT, CDR2 SNEGSKA (reference sequence). As DNA, the CDR3 is TGCAGTGCTAGAGAAGGCGGATATAATCAGCCCCAGCATTTT. As protein: CSAREGGYNQPQHF.

This clonotype showed up just a few times. This chain links TRBV7-9 with TRBJ2-5, with 10 bases aligning to TRBD2. Trimming at V came to 4 bases and at J to 1 base, leaving 3 bases not matched to a gene. This CDR3 has 15 residues. Germline CDR1 reads SEHNR; CDR2 reads FQNEAQ (reference sequence). The CDR3 DNA reads TGTGCCAGCAGCTCAACTAGCGGGGTCCAAGAGACCCAGTACTTC. Its translation: CASSSTSGVQETQYF.

The gene calls are TRBV18 and TRBJ2-1, with a tentative D call TRBD2 (6 bases). The CDR3 spans 15 residues. V lost 8 bases to trimming and J lost 4 bases, with 18 bases between them. Germline loops: CDR1 KGHSH, CDR2 LQKENI. The CDR3 DNA is TGTGCCAGCGGACCGACGGGAGCGCCTTACAATGAGCAGTTCTTC. This translates into CASGPTGAPYNEQFF. Together with reference TRBV18 and TRBJ2-1, the CDR3 gives the full variable domain: NAGVMQNPRHLVRRRGQEARLRCSPMKGHSHVYWYRQLPEEGLKFMVYLQKENIIDESGMPKERFSAEFPKEGPSILRIQQVVRGDSAAYFCASGPTGAPYNEQFFGPGTRLTVL.

The gene calls are TRBV7-2 and TRBJ2-1; D gene ambiguous. The CDR3 is made up of 12 amino acids. The V gene's germline CDR1 is SGHTA and CDR2 FQGNSA. V was trimmed by 2 bases and J by 6 bases, leaving 5 bases between them. CDR3 sequence reads: CASSLLSNEQFF. CDR3 DNA: TGTGCCAGCAGCTTACTCTCCAATGAGCAGTTCTTC.

The chain couples TRBV6-2 or TRBV6-3 to TRBJ2-1; TRBD2 matches at 10 bases. Germline trimming cut 6 bases from V and 5 bases from J; bases unmatched to any gene: 10. The CDR3 has 16 residues. Germline values: CDR1 MNHEY, CDR2 SVGEGT. The chain's CDR3 is CASSPLAGWAHNEQFF. Here the CDR3 DNA reads TGTGCCAGCAGCCCACTAGCGGGGTGGGCTCACAATGAGCAGTTCTTC.